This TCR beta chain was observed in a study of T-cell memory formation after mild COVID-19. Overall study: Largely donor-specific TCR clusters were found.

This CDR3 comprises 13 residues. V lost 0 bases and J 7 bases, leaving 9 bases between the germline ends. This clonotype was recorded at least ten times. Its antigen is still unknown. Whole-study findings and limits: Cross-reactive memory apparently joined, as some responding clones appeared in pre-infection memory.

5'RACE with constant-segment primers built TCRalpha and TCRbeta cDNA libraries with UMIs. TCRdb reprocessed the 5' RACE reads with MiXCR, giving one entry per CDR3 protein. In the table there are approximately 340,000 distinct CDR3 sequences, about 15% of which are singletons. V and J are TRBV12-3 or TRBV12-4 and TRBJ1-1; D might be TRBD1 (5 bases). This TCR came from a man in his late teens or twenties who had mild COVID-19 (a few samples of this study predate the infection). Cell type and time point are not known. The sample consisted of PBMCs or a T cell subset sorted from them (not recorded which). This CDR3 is CASSLAKGREAFF. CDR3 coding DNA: TGTGCCAGCAGTTTAGCGAAGGGACGTGAAGCTTTCTTT.